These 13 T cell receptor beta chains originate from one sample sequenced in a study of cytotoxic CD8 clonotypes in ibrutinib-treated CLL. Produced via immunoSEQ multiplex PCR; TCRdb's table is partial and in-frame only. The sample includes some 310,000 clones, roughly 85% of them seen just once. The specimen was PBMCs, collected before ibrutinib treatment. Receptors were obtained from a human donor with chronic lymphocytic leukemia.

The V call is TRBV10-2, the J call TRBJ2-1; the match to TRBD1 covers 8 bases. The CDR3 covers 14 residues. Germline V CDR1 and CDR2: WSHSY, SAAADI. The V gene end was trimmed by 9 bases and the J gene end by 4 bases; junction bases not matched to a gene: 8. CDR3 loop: CASQPGGRYNEQFF. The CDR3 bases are TGCGCCAGTCAACCAGGGGGCCGTTACAATGAGCAGTTCTTC.

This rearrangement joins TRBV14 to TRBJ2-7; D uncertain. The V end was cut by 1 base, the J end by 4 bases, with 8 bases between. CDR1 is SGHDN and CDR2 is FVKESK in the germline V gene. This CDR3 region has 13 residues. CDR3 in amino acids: CASSQGSWYEQYF. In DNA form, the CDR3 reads TGTGCCAGCAGCCAAGGGTCTTGGTACGAGCAGTACTTC.

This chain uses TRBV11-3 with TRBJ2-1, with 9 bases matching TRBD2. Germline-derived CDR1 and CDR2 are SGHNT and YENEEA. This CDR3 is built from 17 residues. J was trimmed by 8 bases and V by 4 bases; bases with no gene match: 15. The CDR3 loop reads CASSSLGTSGRWDEQFF. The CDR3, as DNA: TGTGCCAGCAGCTCTCTGGGGACCAGCGGGAGGTGGGATGAGCAGTTCTTC.

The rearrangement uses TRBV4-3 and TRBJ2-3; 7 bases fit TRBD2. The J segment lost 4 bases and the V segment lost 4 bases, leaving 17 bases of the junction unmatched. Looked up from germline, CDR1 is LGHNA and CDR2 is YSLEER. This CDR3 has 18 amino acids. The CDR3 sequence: CASSRAPWGAGRSDTQYF. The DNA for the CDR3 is TGCGCCAGCAGCCGAGCGCCATGGGGAGCGGGACGCTCAGATACGCAGTATTTT.

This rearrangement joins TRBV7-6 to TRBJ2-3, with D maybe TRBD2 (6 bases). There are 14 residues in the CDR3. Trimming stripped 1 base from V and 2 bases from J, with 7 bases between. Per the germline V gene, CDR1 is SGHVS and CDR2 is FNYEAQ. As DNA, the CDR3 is TGTGCCAGCAGCTTAGGGACTATCACAGATACGCAGTATTTT. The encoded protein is CASSLGTITDTQYF.

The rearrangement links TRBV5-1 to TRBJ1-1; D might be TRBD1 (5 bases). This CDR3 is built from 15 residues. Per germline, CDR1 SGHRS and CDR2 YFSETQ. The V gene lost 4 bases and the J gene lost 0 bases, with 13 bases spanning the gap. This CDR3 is CASSPGARMNTEAFF. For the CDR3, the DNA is TGCGCCAGCAGCCCTGGGGCAAGAATGAACACTGAAGCTTTCTTT. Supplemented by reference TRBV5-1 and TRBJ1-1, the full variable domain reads KAGVTQTPRYLIKTRGQQVTLSCSPISGHRSVSWYQQTPGQGLQFLFEYFSETQRNKGNFPGRFSGRQFSNSRSEMNVSTLELGDSALYLCASSPGARMNTEAFFGQGTRLTVV.

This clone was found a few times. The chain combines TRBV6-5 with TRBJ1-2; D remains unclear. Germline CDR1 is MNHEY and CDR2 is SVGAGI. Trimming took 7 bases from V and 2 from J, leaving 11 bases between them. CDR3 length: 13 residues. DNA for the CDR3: TGTGCCAGCATGGGAGTTTTGAACTATGGCTACACCTTC. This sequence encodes CASMGVLNYGYTF.

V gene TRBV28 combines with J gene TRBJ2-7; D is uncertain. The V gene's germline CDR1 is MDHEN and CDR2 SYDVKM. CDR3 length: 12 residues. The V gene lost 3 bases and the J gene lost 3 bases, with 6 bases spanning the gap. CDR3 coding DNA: TGTGCCAGCAGTTTGGATTTCTACGAGCAGTACTTC. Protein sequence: CASSLDFYEQYF.

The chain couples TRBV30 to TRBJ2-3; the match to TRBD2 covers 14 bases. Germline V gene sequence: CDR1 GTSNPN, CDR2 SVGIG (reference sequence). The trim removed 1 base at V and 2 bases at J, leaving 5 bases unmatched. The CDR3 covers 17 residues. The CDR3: CAWSAGLAGGNTDTQYF. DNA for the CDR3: TGTGCCTGGAGTGCAGGACTAGCGGGAGGAAACACAGATACGCAGTATTTT.

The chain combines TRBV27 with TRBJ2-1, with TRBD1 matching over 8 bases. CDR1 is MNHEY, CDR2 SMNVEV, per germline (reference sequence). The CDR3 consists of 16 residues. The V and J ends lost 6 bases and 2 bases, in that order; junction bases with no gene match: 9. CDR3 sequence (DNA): TGTGCCAGCAGCCAATTGACAGGGGCCGCCTACAATGAGCAGTTCTTC. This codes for CASSQLTGAAYNEQFF.

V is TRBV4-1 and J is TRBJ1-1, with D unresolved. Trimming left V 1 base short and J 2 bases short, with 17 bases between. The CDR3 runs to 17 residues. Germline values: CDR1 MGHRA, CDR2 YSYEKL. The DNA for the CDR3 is TGCGCCAGCAGCCAAGGCACGCCCGGCCTGATAAACACTGAAGCTTTCTTT. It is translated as CASSQGTPGLINTEAFF.

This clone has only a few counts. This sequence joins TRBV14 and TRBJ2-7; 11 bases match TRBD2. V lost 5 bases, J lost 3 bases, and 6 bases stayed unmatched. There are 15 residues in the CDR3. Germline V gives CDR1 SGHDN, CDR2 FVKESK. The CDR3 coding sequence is TGTGCCAGCAGCGTCGGGACTAGCGGATTCTACGAGCAGTACTTC. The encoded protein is CASSVGTSGFYEQYF.

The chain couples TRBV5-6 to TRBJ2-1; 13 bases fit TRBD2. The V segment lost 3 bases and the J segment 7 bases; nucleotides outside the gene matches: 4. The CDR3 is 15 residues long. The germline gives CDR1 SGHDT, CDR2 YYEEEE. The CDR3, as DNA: TGTGCCAGCAGCTCAAGACTAGCGGGAGGTAATGAGCAGTTCTTC. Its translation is CASSSRLAGGNEQFF.